This T cell receptor beta chain was sequenced for a study of shared clonotypes between healthy human individuals. Overall study context: For every donor, three CD4 naive, three CD4 memory, two CD8 naive and one CD8 memory plates were used. Findings and caveats of the study: Rarefaction analysis demonstrated incomplete sorted-subset sequencing notwithstanding large depth. The naive CD4 repertoires of four donors were compared, and around 5.1% of clonotypes were shared.

A word on this clone: Its antigen is not identified.

Researchers ran the assay at a deep level. Measured with immunoSEQ multiplex PCR; TCRdb has only the in-frame clones, and not every one. Here the sample spans nearly 600,000 clones, 95% to 96% being singletons. This CDR3 is built from 13 residues. V was shortened by 4 bases and J by 4 bases, with 10 bases between the two germline ends. Germline V CDR1 and CDR2: MDHEN, SYDVKM. Naivety among CD8 cells was defined by CD45RO negativity and positive CCR7 selection, thereby excluding terminally differentiated effector memory CD45RA+ cells. The TCR was taken from a woman aged 25 to 39 in good health. The sample was naive CD8+ T cells sorted from blood. The chain employs TRBV28 and TRBJ1-1; D is uncertain. The CDR3 here is CASSWVLGTEAFF. Here the CDR3 DNA reads TGTGCCAGCAGTTGGGTTTTAGGCACTGAAGCTTTCTTT.